These 13 T cell receptor beta chains were all obtained from the same sample, sequenced in a study of cytomegalovirus exposure and HLA in healthy donors. Use of 60 Vbeta and 13 Jbeta primers characterized the PCR. The data were produced by immunoSEQ multiplex PCR, yet TCRdb's version contains in-frame clones alone and is incomplete. Here the sample spans 150,000 to 170,000 clones, roughly 75% being singletons. Sequencing used PBMCs. The receptors shown here come from a man younger than 35 in good health and CMV-seronegative.

The chain couples TRBV9 to TRBJ1-3, with 9 bases fitting TRBD1. V lost 7 bases and J lost 0; bases outside the gene matches: 8. The germline V gene has CDR1 SGDLS and CDR2 YYNGEE. The CDR3 is 16 amino acids. The CDR3, as DNA: TGTGCCAGCGGCCCCGGGACAGGGCTCTCTGGAAACACCATATATTTT. Translated: CASGPGTGLSGNTIYF.

There are a few counts of this clone. V usage is TRBV6-4 and J usage is TRBJ2-1; 16 bases line up with TRBD2. Germline trimming cut 6 bases from V and 1 base from J; bases unmatched to any gene: 12. The CDR3 runs 20 residues. Germline CDR1 is MRHNA and CDR2 is SNTAGT. The CDR3 spells CASSLEGTSGRAGSYNEQFF. CDR3 DNA: TGTGCCAGCAGCCTCGAGGGGACTAGCGGGAGGGCCGGGTCCTACAATGAGCAGTTCTTC.

The chain recombines TRBV6-5 with TRBJ1-3; D possibly corresponds to TRBD1 (6 bases). Deletions cut 2 bases from V and 4 bases from J, with 9 bases between. CDR3 length equals 14 residues. Germline V gene sequence: CDR1 MNHEY, CDR2 SVGAGI. CDR3 sequence reads: CASSYGTRGNTIYF. Here the CDR3 DNA reads TGTGCCAGCAGTTACGGGACACGGGGAAACACCATATATTTT.

Here the CDR3 reads CASSLDSGPYEQYF. The CDR3 DNA sequence: TGTGCCAGCAGCTTAGACAGCGGCCCCTACGAGCAGTACTTC. This rearrangement joins TRBV7-2 to TRBJ2-7; a possible D gene is TRBD2 (5 bases). The CDR3 covers 14 residues. V was pared by 1 base and J by 2 bases, with 9 bases between. CDR1 and CDR2 (germline): SGHTA, FQGNSA.

The chain has TRBV5-1 and TRBJ2-3; a weak D match, TRBD2 (6 bases). The CDR3 covers 14 residues. V was shortened by 4 bases and J by 4 bases, with 13 bases between the two germline ends. Looked up from germline, CDR1 is SGHRS and CDR2 is YFSETQ. CDR3 protein: CASSRDSVADTQYF. The CDR3 DNA is TGCGCCAGCAGCCGGGACTCGGTGGCAGATACGCAGTATTTT.

This clone was seen only a few times. This rearrangement joins TRBV4-3 to TRBJ2-2, with unresolved D. CDR1 and CDR2 (germline): LGHNA, YSLEER. The V end lost 1 base, the J end lost 3 bases, and 12 bases lay between the germline ends. The CDR3 has 16 residues. The CDR3 sequence is CASSQAPRAHTGELFF. CDR3 coding DNA: TGCGCCAGCAGCCAAGCCCCGCGAGCTCACACCGGGGAGCTGTTTTTT.

J is TRBJ2-2 and V is TRBV9; tentatively, D is TRBD2 (5 bases). The CDR3 is 13 residues long. Germline loops: CDR1 SGDLS, CDR2 YYNGEE. Trimming left V 5 bases short and J 7 bases short, with 12 bases between. The CDR3 bases are TGTGCCAGCAGTTCAGGAGGCCTCGGGGAGCTGTTTTTT. Translated: CASSSGGLGELFF.

This rearrangement joins TRBV25-1 to TRBJ2-7; 7 bases map to TRBD2. This CDR3 contains 13 residues. With 4 bases clipped from V and 5 bases from J, the junction kept 5 bases outside the gene matches. Germline V gene data show CDR1 as MGHDK and CDR2 as SYGVNS. CDR3 residues: CASSGYRGDEQYF. As DNA, the CDR3 is TGTGCCAGCAGTGGTTACCGGGGGGACGAGCAGTACTTC.

This clone was picked up a small number of times. The rearrangement uses TRBV5-1 and TRBJ2-6; 12 bases are a match to TRBD2. The CDR3 runs to 18 residues. The V and J ends lost 1 base and 5 bases, in that order; junction bases with no gene match: 7. Germline V gene sequence: CDR1 SGHRS, CDR2 YFSETQ. The CDR3 region is CASSLPGTSGLRANVLTF. In nucleotides, the CDR3 is TGCGCCAGCAGCTTGCCAGGGACTAGCGGGCTAAGGGCCAACGTCCTGACTTTC.

This clone was counted only a few times. This chain connects TRBV6-5 to TRBJ2-3; the match to TRBD2 covers 8 bases. Trimming at V came to 6 bases and at J to 8 bases, leaving 13 bases not matched to a gene. Germline V CDR1 and CDR2: MNHEY, SVGAGI. The CDR3 covers 15 residues. The CDR3 DNA follows: TGTGCCAGCAGCCCGCTGGACGGGAGGGAAGGTACGCAGTATTTT. Protein: CASSPLDGREGTQYF.

The chain combines TRBV7-8 with TRBJ1-3; D is uncertain. Trimming shortened V by 0 bases and J by 7 bases, and 13 bases separated the two germline ends. CDR1 SGHVS and CDR2 FQNEAQ come from the germline V gene. The CDR3 extends over 15 amino acids. CDR3 in amino acids: CASSLAGPGFNTIYF. The CDR3, as DNA: TGTGCCAGCAGCTTAGCGGGTCCGGGATTCAACACCATATATTTT.

The chain carries TRBV9 and TRBJ1-6; 7 nucleotides match TRBD1. This CDR3 has 15 residues. The V gene's germline CDR1 is SGDLS and CDR2 YYNGEE. V lost 2 bases to trimming and J lost 9 bases; unmatched junction nucleotides: 8. The chain's CDR3 is CASSVWDSGSSPLHF. The CDR3 coding sequence is TGTGCCAGCAGCGTGTGGGACAGTGGGAGTTCACCCCTCCACTTT. The whole variable domain, filled in from reference TRBV9 and TRBJ1-6, reads DSGVTQTPKHLITATGQRVTLRCSPRSGDLSVYWYQQSLDQGLQFLIQYYNGEERAKGNILERFSAQQFPDLHSELNLSSLELGDSALYFCASSVWDSGSSPLHFGNGTRLTVT.

As to this clone: Additional DNA sequences in this sample encode the identical CDR3. V is TRBV21-1 and J is TRBJ2-7; the tabulated D call, TRBD2, remains unverified against the DNA. TRBV21-1 is a documented pseudogene. The CDR3 runs to 11 residues. The CDR3 sequence: CASSNLYEQYF. CDR3 coding DNA: TGTGCCAGCAGCAACTTGTACGAGCAGTACTTC.